This T cell receptor (beta chain) was recovered during a study of blood T cells in healthy people across ages. A second roughly 6 to 11 cycle PCR used barcoded and J-beta primers. TCRdb passed the 5' RACE reads through MiXCR, listing each CDR3 protein once. The repertoire has more than 650,000 distinct CDR3 sequences, roughly 25% of them found once; the top ten carry about 3%. The same sample was also studied in work on T cells of mothers and their children. Per that paper: Among related mother-child pairs, overlap was slightly higher than in unrelated pairs, though not significantly.

This TCR derives from a boy younger than 18 in good health. The sample consisted of blood.

This CDR3 reads CSGGTGSYNSPLHF. The CDR3 DNA sequence: TGCAGTGGGGGGACAGGGTCCTATAATTCACCCCTCCACTTT. The chain recombines TRBV20-1 with TRBJ1-6, with TRBD1 identical over 9 bases. Per germline, CDR1 DFQATT and CDR2 SNEGSKA (reference sequence). There are 14 residues in the CDR3. Trimming cost V 7 bases and J 1 base; bases outside gene matches: 2.